These T cell receptor beta chains were read from a single sample in a study of blood T cell repertoires in COVID-19. Data came from immunoSEQ multiplex PCR; TCRdb stores just in-frame clones and leaves some out. Among 35,000 to 45,000 clones, about 88% were seen once, and the ten largest hold 2.4%. The sample taken for sequencing was peripheral blood. All receptors come from a human donor in a cohort sampled during active COVID-19. CDR3s include the opening cysteine and the closing phenylalanine or tryptophan. D genes are given only for firm matches. A row's size may be missing; if present it is once, few, many or a size class.

J,size,V,D,DNA,CDR3
TRBJ1-1,-,TRBV6-6,-,TGTGCCAGCAGGGACGCACACGGAGGAGCTGAAGCTTTCTTT,CASRDAHGGAEAFF
TRBJ1-4,-,TRBV30,-,TGTGCCTGGAGTGTAGGACTCCAGAATGAAAAACTGTTTTTT,CAWSVGLQNEKLFF
TRBJ1-2,-,TRBV6-5,-,TGTGCCAGCAGTTACTCGGAGGGGAGAGGTGGCTACACCTTC,CASSYSEGRGGYTF
TRBJ2-1,once,TRBV6-6,-,TGTGCCAGCAGTTCATCCAGGGGATCCCAGTTCTTC,CASSSSRGSQFF
TRBJ1-6,-,TRBV2,TRBD1,TGTGCCAGCAGTACAGGGGGCGATGGTTCACCCCTCCACTTT,CASSTGGDGSPLHF
TRBJ2-7,-,TRBV3-1/TRBV3-2,-,TGTGCCAGCAGCCAATCCCCAGAAGTTTCCCCGGGCTCCTACGAGCAGTACTTC,CASSQSPEVSPGSYEQYF
TRBJ1-1,-,TRBV5-3,-,TGTGCCAGAAGCCGAGCAGGGGTCGTTGGTGAAGCTTTCTTT,CARSRAGVVGEAFF
TRBJ1-5,-,TRBV15,-,TGTGCCACCAGCAGAGAGCAACCCCTCCGGAATCAGCCCCAGCATTTT,CATSREQPLRNQPQHF
TRBJ2-7,-,TRBV6-1,-,TGTGCCAGCAGTGAATCTAGGCAGGGCGACGAGCAGTACTTC,CASSESRQGDEQYF
TRBJ2-3,-,TRBV10-2,TRBD2,TGCGCCAGCAGAAGCGGGGCTCGGCGTGGAGATACGCAGTATTTT,CASRSGARRGDTQYF
TRBJ2-5,-,TRBV2,-,TGTGCCAGCAGCCCCCGGACTACCCAAGAGACCCAGTACTTC,CASSPRTTQETQYF
TRBJ1-1,-,TRBV9,TRBD1,TGTGCCAGCAGCCCTGGGGACAGGGTATTCATTGGCACTGAAGCTTTCTTT,CASSPGDRVFIGTEAFF
TRBJ2-7,-,TRBV5-6,TRBD2,TGTGCCAGCAGGGGGACTAGCGGGGGTAGGTACGAGCAGTACTTC,CASRGTSGGRYEQYF
TRBJ2-1,-,TRBV5-5,-,TGTGCCAGCAGCAAGGGGGGGCGGGGCTCCTACAATGAGCAGTTCTTC,CASSKGGRGSYNEQFF
TRBJ1-1,-,TRBV7-2,-,TGTGCCAGCAGCTTAGACCGTGGACAGATGGGACGGACACCTGAAGCTTTCTTT,CASSLDRGQMGRTPEAFF
TRBJ2-5,-,TRBV10-3,TRBD2,TGTGCCATAGCAGACCGGGGGGGCCAGAGAGAGACCCAGTACTTC,CAIADRGGQRETQYF
TRBJ2-1,-,TRBV3-1/TRBV3-2,TRBD2,TGTGCCACCACCCGGGCGGGGGGCGATGAGCAGTTCTTC,CATTRAGGDEQFF
TRBJ1-6,-,TRBV5-1,-,TGCGCCAGCAGCTTAGCAGGCTCGACAGACTATAATTCACCCCTCCACTTT,CASSLAGSTDYNSPLHF
TRBJ1-6,-,TRBV27,-,TGTGCCAGCACGAGACTTCGGGACTGGAGCTCCTATAATTCACCCCTCCACTTT,CASTRLRDWSSYNSPLHF
TRBJ1-2,-,TRBV30,TRBD1,TGTGCCTCAGCGACAGGGGGTTATGGCTACACCTTC,CASATGGYGYTF
TRBJ1-5,-,TRBV6-5,TRBD1,TGTGCCAGCAGTCCTTCGGACAGGAGGCAGCCCCAGCATTTT,CASSPSDRRQPQHF
TRBJ1-3,-,TRBV4-1,-,TGCGCCAGCAGCCAAGATGGAGAGGGGGCTGGAAACACCATATATTTT,CASSQDGEGAGNTIYF
TRBJ1-5,-,TRBV2,-,TGTGCCAGCAGTGACGGCCAGGGGTCCCGTCGAGTGGCCCAGCATTTT,CASSDGQGSRRVAQHF
TRBJ2-3,-,TRBV6-2/TRBV6-3,TRBD2,TGTGCCAGCAGTTACTCCCCAGCGGGGATCACAGATACGCAGTATTTT,CASSYSPAGITDTQYF